These T cell receptor beta chains were read from a single sample in a study of blood T cell repertoires in COVID-19. Assay: immunoSEQ multiplex PCR; the TCRdb copy retains only in-frame clones and omits some. The sample contains tens of thousands of clones, 70% to 90% of which appear only once. Source material: peripheral blood. These receptors were obtained from a woman aged 50 to 60 with COVID-19, enrolled during active disease. CDR3s include the opening cysteine and the closing phenylalanine or tryptophan. The D gene is left open where the match is weak.

d_call: .; j_call: TRBJ2-1; v_call: TRBV2; cdr3_nt: TGTGCCAGCAGAGCAAGCTTTGAGCAGTTCTTC; cdr3_aa: CASRASFEQFF
d_call: .; j_call: TRBJ2-1; v_call: TRBV10-3; cdr3_nt: TGTGCCACCTCAAGCCGGGGGAGTGGCTCCTACAATGAGCAGTTCTTC; cdr3_aa: CATSSRGSGSYNEQFF
d_call: .; j_call: TRBJ1-1; v_call: TRBV5-1; cdr3_nt: TGCGCCAGCAGCTTGGAGTCCGGGGGGCCTGAAGCTTTCTTT; cdr3_aa: CASSLESGGPEAFF
d_call: .; j_call: TRBJ1-2; v_call: TRBV7-2; cdr3_nt: TGTGCCAGCAGCCCCGGGGGATGGGGCGGCTACACCTTC; cdr3_aa: CASSPGGWGGYTF
d_call: .; j_call: TRBJ1-4; v_call: TRBV18; cdr3_nt: TGTGCCAGCTCACCCGAAGGGGTAACTAATGAAAAACTGTTTTTT; cdr3_aa: CASSPEGVTNEKLFF
d_call: .; j_call: TRBJ2-5; v_call: TRBV6-1; cdr3_nt: TGTGCCAGCAGTGAAAGGAGGCCCCAAGAGACCCAGTACTTC; cdr3_aa: CASSERRPQETQYF
d_call: .; j_call: TRBJ2-3; v_call: TRBV11-2; cdr3_nt: TGTGCCAGCAGCTTAACAGGGCCAGATACGCAGTATTTT; cdr3_aa: CASSLTGPDTQYF
d_call: .; j_call: TRBJ2-1; v_call: TRBV6-6; cdr3_nt: TGTGCCAGCAGGGCCGGGACTCTTGACTTGAGGGAGCAGTTCTTC; cdr3_aa: CASRAGTLDLREQFF
d_call: .; j_call: TRBJ2-7; v_call: TRBV11-2; cdr3_nt: TGTGCCAGCAGCCTGTCGTCAGGGAACGGCTACGAGCAGTACTTC; cdr3_aa: CASSLSSGNGYEQYF
d_call: .; j_call: TRBJ1-1; v_call: TRBV6-1; cdr3_nt: TGTGCCAGCAGTGAAGGGACATTTACGAGGGCTTTCTTT; cdr3_aa: CASSEGTFTRAFF
d_call: TRBD2; j_call: TRBJ2-3; v_call: TRBV5-1; cdr3_nt: TGCGCCAGCAGCTTAGACGGGAGGCGCAAAGATACGCAGTATTTT; cdr3_aa: CASSLDGRRKDTQYF
d_call: TRBD1; j_call: TRBJ2-1; v_call: TRBV3-1/TRBV3-2; cdr3_nt: TGTGCCAGCAGCCACTTAGGGGGCCACAATGAGCAGTTCTTC; cdr3_aa: CASSHLGGHNEQFF
d_call: .; j_call: TRBJ2-3; v_call: TRBV4-3; cdr3_nt: TGCGCCAGCAGCCCGGACTATAGCACAGATACGCAGTATTTT; cdr3_aa: CASSPDYSTDTQYF
d_call: .; j_call: TRBJ1-3; v_call: TRBV2; cdr3_nt: TGTGCCAGCAGGGACAGTTACAGAAACACCATATATTTT; cdr3_aa: CASRDSYRNTIYF
d_call: TRBD2; j_call: TRBJ2-2; v_call: TRBV24-1; cdr3_nt: TGTGCCACCAGTGATCCGACTAGCGGGAGAGCGAACACCGGGGAGCTGTTTTTT; cdr3_aa: CATSDPTSGRANTGELFF
d_call: .; j_call: TRBJ2-1; v_call: TRBV18; cdr3_nt: TGTGCCAGCTCACCTTCCAAGTCTTTGACTGGTGAGCAGTTCTTC; cdr3_aa: CASSPSKSLTGEQFF
d_call: .; j_call: TRBJ2-7; v_call: TRBV18; cdr3_nt: TGTGCCAGCTCACCCCTTGGGCTAGCGCAGACCTACGAGCAGTACTTC; cdr3_aa: CASSPLGLAQTYEQYF